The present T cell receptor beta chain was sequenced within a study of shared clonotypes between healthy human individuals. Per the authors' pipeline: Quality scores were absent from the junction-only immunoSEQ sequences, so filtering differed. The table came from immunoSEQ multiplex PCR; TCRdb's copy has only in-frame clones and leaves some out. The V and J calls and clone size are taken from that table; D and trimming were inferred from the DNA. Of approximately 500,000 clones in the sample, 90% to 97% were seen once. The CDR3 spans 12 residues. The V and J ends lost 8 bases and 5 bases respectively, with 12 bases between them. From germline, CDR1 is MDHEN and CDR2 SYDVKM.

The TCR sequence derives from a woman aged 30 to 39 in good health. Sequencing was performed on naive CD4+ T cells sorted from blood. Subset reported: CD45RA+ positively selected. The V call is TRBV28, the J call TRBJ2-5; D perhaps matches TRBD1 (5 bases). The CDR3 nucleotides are TGTGCCAGCTTAGGGGTGCAGGAGACCCAGTACTTC. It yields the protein CASLGVQETQYF.